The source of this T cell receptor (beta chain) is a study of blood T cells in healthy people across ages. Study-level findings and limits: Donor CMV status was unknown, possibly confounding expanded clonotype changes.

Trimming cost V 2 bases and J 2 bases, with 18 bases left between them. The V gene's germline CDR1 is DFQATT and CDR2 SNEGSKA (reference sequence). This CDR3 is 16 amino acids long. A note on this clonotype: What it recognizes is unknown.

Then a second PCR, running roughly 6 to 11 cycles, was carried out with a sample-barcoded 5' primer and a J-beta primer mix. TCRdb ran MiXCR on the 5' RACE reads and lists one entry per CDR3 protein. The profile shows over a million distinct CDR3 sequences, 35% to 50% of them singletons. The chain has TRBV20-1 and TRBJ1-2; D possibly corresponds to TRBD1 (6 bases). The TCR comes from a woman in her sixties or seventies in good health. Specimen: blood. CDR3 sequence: CSARRNQGIWNYGYTF. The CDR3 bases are TGCAGTGCTAGACGTAATCAGGGGATCTGGAACTATGGCTACACCTTC.